Listed below are T cell receptor beta chains from one sample, sequenced in a study of CD8 T cells in Susac syndrome. TCRdb re-called the immunoSEQ multiplex PCR reads with MiXCR, one entry per CDR3 protein. The repertoire holds more than 130,000 distinct CDR3 sequences, with nearly 95% as singletons. Source material: CD8+ T cells from PBMCs. The receptors come from a human donor in good health. Both conserved end residues are part of each CDR3. The order of the fields is J gene, CDR3 length, D gene, V gene, clone size, CDR3 protein, CDR3 DNA. A D gene is named only where the DNA matches it firmly. Rows give clone size only sometimes, using once, few, many, or a class for an expanded clone.

TRBJ2-5	14	.	TRBV7-7	.	CASSLGQGFETQYF	TGTGCCAGCAGCTTAGGACAAGGTTTCGAGACCCAGTACTTC
TRBJ2-5	15	TRBD2	TRBV28	.	CASSLPAGDQETQYF	TGTGCCAGCAGTTTACCAGCGGGGGACCAAGAGACCCAGTACTTC
TRBJ2-1	10	.	TRBV30	.	CAWSVNEQFF	TGTGCCTGGAGCGTCAATGAGCAGTTCTTC
TRBJ2-1	13	.	TRBV7-9	.	CASSLTGGNEQFF	TGTGCCAGCAGCTTAACCGGGGGCAATGAGCAGTTCTTC
TRBJ2-2	15	.	TRBV29-1	once	CSAPKEGTNTGELFF	TGCAGCGCCCCAAAGGAGGGTACTAACACCGGGGAGCTGTTTTTT
TRBJ2-2	14	TRBD2	TRBV27	.	CASSLSPGGGELFF	TGTGCCAGCAGTTTATCCCCGGGGGGCGGGGAGCTGTTTTTT
TRBJ1-2	11	.	TRBV29-1	once	CSVEDRTGYTF	TGCAGCGTTGAAGACAGGACTGGCTACACCTTC
TRBJ2-7	13	.	TRBV27	.	CASSLSEGLEQYF	TGTGCCAGCAGTTTAAGTGAGGGGCTCGAGCAGTACTTC
TRBJ2-7	12	.	TRBV7-9	.	CASSGQGYEQYF	TGTGCCAGCAGCGGGCAGGGTTACGAGCAGTACTTC
TRBJ2-2	14	.	TRBV29-1	.	CSVETGRGSGELFF	TGCAGCGTTGAAACGGGGCGCGGGTCCGGGGAGCTGTTTTTT
TRBJ2-7	15	.	TRBV29-1	.	CSVGAGESSWYEQYF	TGCAGCGTGGGGGCCGGGGAATCTTCTTGGTACGAGCAGTACTTC
TRBJ1-1	12	.	TRBV9	.	CASSPLWGEAFF	TGTGCCAGCAGCCCGCTATGGGGTGAAGCTTTCTTT
TRBJ2-2	13	.	TRBV2	.	CASSVTGIPELFF	TGTGCCAGCAGTGTTACCGGGATTCCAGAGCTGTTTTTT
TRBJ2-1	14	.	TRBV15	.	CATSRRGTYNEQFF	TGTGCCACCAGCCGCAGGGGGACTTACAATGAGCAGTTCTTC
TRBJ2-4	16	TRBD1	TRBV28	.	CASSLPGQLDKNIQYF	TGTGCCAGCAGTTTGCCGGGACAGTTGGACAAAAACATTCAGTACTTC
TRBJ2-1	14	TRBD1	TRBV29-1	.	CSVDGGQTYNEQFF	TGCAGCGTTGATGGGGGACAGACTTACAATGAGCAGTTCTTC
TRBJ2-4	14	TRBD2	TRBV20-1	.	CSAGWDYPVDIQYF	TGCAGTGCTGGGTGGGACTACCCGGTCGACATTCAGTACTTC
TRBJ2-1	11	.	TRBV10-3	.	CAISAGNEQFF	TGTGCCATCAGTGCGGGCAATGAGCAGTTCTTC
TRBJ2-7	14	TRBD1	TRBV29-1	few	CSVEIGDRGYEQYF	TGCAGCGTTGAAATTGGGGACAGGGGGTATGAGCAGTACTTC
TRBJ2-1	15	.	TRBV19	once	CASKVERSSYNEQFF	TGTGCCAGCAAGGTGGAGCGGAGCTCCTACAATGAGCAGTTCTTC
TRBJ2-7	15	.	TRBV15	.	CATSRDSDGTYEQYF	TGTGCCACCAGCAGAGATTCGGACGGGACCTACGAGCAGTACTTC
TRBJ1-5	12	.	TRBV29-1	.	CSPPASNQPQHF	TGCAGCCCCCCCGCAAGCAATCAGCCCCAGCATTTT
TRBJ2-5	19	.	TRBV28	.	CASSLGPSPVGAYQETQYF	TGTGCCAGCAGTCTAGGCCCAAGCCCGGTGGGGGCGTACCAAGAGACCCAGTACTTC
TRBJ2-1	12	.	TRBV12-3/TRBV12-4	.	CASSFNIYEQFF	TGTGCCAGCAGTTTCAACATCTATGAGCAGTTCTTC
TRBJ2-1	17	TRBD2	TRBV7-9	.	CASSPRTSGRSYNEQFF	TGTGCCAGCAGCCCCCGGACTAGCGGGAGGTCCTACAATGAGCAGTTCTTC
TRBJ2-2	14	.	TRBV29-1	.	CSVWGGLIAGELFF	TGCAGCGTGTGGGGTGGGTTAATCGCCGGGGAGCTGTTTTTT
TRBJ1-1	13	.	TRBV27	.	CASSFRPPGEAFF	TGTGCCAGCAGTTTCCGCCCCCCAGGTGAAGCTTTCTTT
TRBJ2-6	15	.	TRBV13	.	CASSLVGSWANVLTF	TGTGCCAGCAGCTTAGTTGGCAGCTGGGCCAACGTCCTGACTTTC
TRBJ2-7	13	TRBD2	TRBV29-1	.	CSVAGGRVYEQYF	TGCAGCGTTGCGGGCGGGAGGGTGTACGAGCAGTACTTC
TRBJ2-5	16	TRBD2	TRBV11-2	.	CASSLPPGSGIGTQYF	TGTGCCAGCAGCCTTCCCCCGGGTAGCGGGATCGGGACCCAGTACTTC
TRBJ2-7	14	TRBD1	TRBV29-1	.	CSVVPGTDLYEQYF	TGCAGCGTTGTACCCGGGACAGACTTATACGAGCAGTACTTC
TRBJ2-3	16	TRBD2	TRBV7-2	.	CASSPPTSGLIDTQYF	TGTGCCAGCAGCCCGCCGACTAGCGGATTGATAGATACGCAGTATTTT
TRBJ2-1	15	TRBD1	TRBV19	.	CASSIKGTGYNEQFF	TGTGCCAGTAGTATAAAAGGGACAGGTTACAATGAGCAGTTCTTC
TRBJ2-1	14	.	TRBV29-1	.	CSVVVRASYNEQFF	TGCAGCGTTGTCGTGAGGGCTTCTTACAATGAGCAGTTCTTC
TRBJ2-1	15	TRBD2	TRBV19	.	CASSIGGLATNEQFF	TGTGCCAGTAGTATAGGGGGACTAGCGACGAATGAGCAGTTCTTC
TRBJ2-5	15	.	TRBV5-1	.	CASSFLTGPQETQYF	TGCGCCAGCAGCTTCTTGACAGGCCCGCAAGAGACCCAGTACTTC
TRBJ2-3	18	TRBD2	TRBV2	.	CASSEFTSGTGSTDTQYF	TGTGCCAGCAGTGAATTCACTAGCGGGACGGGAAGCACAGATACGCAGTATTTT
TRBJ2-1	15	TRBD1	TRBV27	.	CASSWVFTSGQGQFF	TGTGCCAGCAGTTGGGTTTTCACCTCTGGACAGGGTCAGTTCTTC
TRBJ2-1	14	TRBD2	TRBV30	.	CAWSIAGEGNEQFF	TGTGCCTGGAGCATAGCGGGAGAAGGTAATGAGCAGTTCTTC
TRBJ2-1	15	TRBD2	TRBV7-9	once	CASSSIAGVYNEQFF	TGTGCCAGCAGCTCAATAGCGGGAGTGTACAATGAGCAGTTCTTC